This T cell receptor (beta chain) derives from a study of shared clonotypes between healthy human individuals. The study's findings and limits: Generation of non-shared clonotypes was less probable than generation of clonotypes shared by all four donors.

Comment on this clone: No antigen is known for it.

The protocol was immunoSEQ multiplex PCR, while the TCRdb copy is restricted to in-frame clones and leaves out a portion. The sample shows roughly 1,500,000 clones, 95% to 99% of them seen only once. The V and J ends lost 6 bases and 5 bases, in that order; junction bases with no gene match: 7. The CDR3 length is 16 residues. This receptor was taken from a man aged 25-45 years in good health. The sequenced sample was naive CD4+ T cells sorted from blood. Subset denoted: CD45RA+ positively selected. The J gene is TRBJ2-2, the V gene TRBV6-7; TRBD2 aligns across 12 bases. TRBV6-7 is recorded as an ORF, its role being uncertain. CDR3 DNA: TGTGCCAGCAGCACCGGACTAGCGGGACAAACCGGGGAGCTGTTTTTT. This codes for CASSTGLAGQTGELFF.